This record concerns one T cell receptor beta chain sequence. V shed 2 bases and J 1 base; nucleotides not matched to a gene: 10. CDR3 length equals 18 residues. Germline-derived CDR1 and CDR2 are MDHEN and SYDVKM. As handled by the study authors: Scientists estimated how many nucleated cells there were by amplifying reference gene primers. The assay was immunoSEQ multiplex PCR, and TCRdb's table has in-frame clones only and misses some. Clonal size and the V and J genes are those of that table, whereas D and trimming came from the DNA. The table records 110,000 to 150,000 clones, approximately 87% of them present only once. These data belong to a study of blood T cell repertoires in COVID-19. For the study at large: Sample material is recorded as cDNA or gDNA derived from T cells, B-cell-depleted T cells, or PBMCs.

The sequence was obtained from a woman aged 40 to 49 with acute or convalescent COVID-19. This sequence joins TRBV28 and TRBJ1-5; 8 nucleotides agree with TRBD1. Specimen: peripheral blood. This CDR3 reads CASSLGNAGGASNQPQHF. CDR3 nucleotides: TGTGCCAGCAGTTTAGGGAACGCAGGGGGCGCAAGCAATCAGCCCCAGCATTTT.